These 13 T cell receptor beta chains were all obtained from the same sample, sequenced in a study of CD8 T cells in Susac syndrome. It was with random hexamers that 0.5 to 1 ug RNA was reverse transcribed. Via MiXCR, TCRdb re-called the immunoSEQ multiplex PCR reads, giving one row per CDR3 protein. The repertoire consists of around 200,000 distinct CDR3 sequences, with 95% occurring once and the leading ten covering approximately 0.16%. The sequenced sample consisted of CD8+ T cells from PBMCs. Every receptor here comes from a human donor with Susac syndrome.

The J gene is TRBJ2-5, the V gene TRBV3-1; TRBD2 might be the D (6 bases). The CDR3 covers 17 residues. Trimming shortened V by 0 bases and J by 1 base, and 15 bases separated the two germline ends. Germline-derived CDR1 and CDR2 are LGHDT and YNNKEL (reference sequence). Here the CDR3 DNA reads TGTGCCAGCAGCCAAGATACCACTCAGGAGGGCCAAGAGACCCAGTACTTC. It is translated as CASSQDTTQEGQETQYF.

The J gene is TRBJ2-5, the V gene TRBV23-1; D may correspond to TRBD1 or TRBD2 (6 bases each). TRBV23-1 is an open reading frame, and its role is uncertain. Between the trimmed V and J ends, which lost 9 bases and 0 bases, there was a span of 23 bases. The CDR3 totals 17 residues. CDR3 amino acids: CARGTHRVGGYQETQYF. The CDR3 DNA sequence: TGCGCCAGGGGGACACACAGGGTTGGGGGGTACCAAGAGACCCAGTACTTC.

This rearrangement joins TRBV4-2 to TRBJ2-7; 10 bases map to TRBD1. Trimming at V came to 4 bases and at J to 0 bases, leaving 6 bases not matched to a gene. This CDR3 contains 16 residues. Per germline, CDR1 LGHNA and CDR2 YNFKEQ. Here the CDR3 DNA reads TGTGCCAGCAGCCTTTCCGGGACAGGGGCCTCCTACGAGCAGTACTTC. Translated, it gives CASSLSGTGASYEQYF.

The CDR3: CSAWRQGGDTEAFF. In DNA, the CDR3 is TGCAGTGCTTGGCGACAGGGAGGGGACACTGAAGCTTTCTTT. This chain joins TRBV20-1 and TRBJ1-1; TRBD1 agrees at 7 bases. CDR1 and CDR2 (germline): DFQATT, SNEGSKA (reference sequence). The CDR3 contains 14 residues. V gave up 5 bases and J gave up 3 bases; unmatched junction bases: 9.

This chain joins TRBV5-1 and TRBJ1-1; a possible D gene is TRBD1 (6 bases). Germline CDR1 and CDR2: SGHRS and YFSETQ. Trimming took off 1 base at V and 3 bases at J, with 7 bases between the two ends. This CDR3 spans 13 amino acids. The CDR3 bases are TGCGCCAGCAGCTTGCAGGGGCACACTGAAGCTTTCTTT. Translated: CASSLQGHTEAFF.

This chain connects TRBV27 to TRBJ2-2; a weak D match, TRBD1 (6 bases). V was clipped by 2 bases and J by 4 bases, with 11 bases between them. The CDR3 loop spans 15 amino acids. CDR1 MNHEY and CDR2 SMNVEV come from the germline V gene (reference sequence). This CDR3 reads CASSLEDSPTGELFF. The CDR3 coding sequence is TGTGCCAGCAGTTTAGAGGACAGCCCCACCGGGGAGCTGTTTTTT.

V and J are TRBV7-6 and TRBJ2-7; D is ambiguous. The CDR3 extends over 11 amino acids. Per germline, CDR1 SGHVS and CDR2 FNYEAQ. V gave up 1 base and J gave up 7 bases, with 5 bases separating them. CDR3 residues: CASSLGKEQYF. CDR3 nucleotides: TGTGCCAGCAGCTTAGGCAAGGAGCAGTACTTC.

The CDR3 loop is CASQTDRGKSPLHF. In nucleotides, the CDR3 is TGTGCCAGCCAAACGGACAGGGGAAAATCACCCCTCCACTTT. The genes are TRBV2 and TRBJ1-6; 9 bases fit TRBD1. Germline assignment: CDR1 SNHLY and CDR2 FYNNEI. With V trimmed by 8 bases and J by 10 bases, 9 bases remained unmatched. The CDR3 runs to 14 residues.

The CDR3 region is CSARDRGVGTEAFF. The DNA of the CDR3 is TGCAGTGCTAGAGATCGGGGGGTAGGCACTGAAGCTTTCTTT. V and J are TRBV20-1 and TRBJ1-1; D perhaps matches TRBD1 (5 bases). There are 14 residues in the CDR3. The germline V and J ends were trimmed by 0 bases and 4 bases, with 12 bases remaining between them. Germline lookup yields CDR1 DFQATT and CDR2 SNEGSKA (reference sequence).

This clonotype appeared once. The genes are TRBV20-1 and TRBJ1-5, with D possibly matching TRBD1 (6 bases). CDR1 DFQATT and CDR2 SNEGSKA come from the germline V gene (reference sequence). Trimming left V 5 bases short and J 0 bases short, with 11 bases between. The CDR3 spans 14 residues. DNA for the CDR3: TGCAGTGCTCTAAGGGGGACTAGCAATCAGCCCCAGCATTTT. Its translation is CSALRGTSNQPQHF.

V and J are TRBV7-2 and TRBJ2-1; a possible D gene is TRBD1 (5 bases). The CDR3 loop spans 15 amino acids. The germline gives CDR1 SGHTA, CDR2 FQGNSA. V lost 5 bases, J lost 0 bases, and 11 bases lay in between. The CDR3 is CASSDDSFSYNEQFF. The CDR3 DNA reads as TGTGCCAGCAGCGACGACAGCTTCTCCTACAATGAGCAGTTCTTC.

This rearrangement joins TRBV7-9 to TRBJ1-1, with D unclear. The ends were cut back, 1 base at V and 0 bases at J, with 9 bases in the middle. CDR1 and CDR2 from the germline V gene are SEHNR and FQNEAQ (reference sequence). This CDR3 has 15 residues. The chain's CDR3 is CASSLVDNLNTEAFF. CDR3 sequence (DNA): TGTGCCAGCAGCTTAGTCGACAACCTGAACACTGAAGCTTTCTTT.

V usage is TRBV29-1 and J usage is TRBJ2-7; D unresolved. Trimming left V 4 bases short and J 3 bases short, with 13 bases between. The CDR3 length is 13 residues. Germline CDR1 is SQVTM and CDR2 is ANQGSEA. The CDR3 coding sequence is TGCAGCGTTGCCATCCCGAACCACTACGAGCAGTACTTC. Protein sequence: CSVAIPNHYEQYF.